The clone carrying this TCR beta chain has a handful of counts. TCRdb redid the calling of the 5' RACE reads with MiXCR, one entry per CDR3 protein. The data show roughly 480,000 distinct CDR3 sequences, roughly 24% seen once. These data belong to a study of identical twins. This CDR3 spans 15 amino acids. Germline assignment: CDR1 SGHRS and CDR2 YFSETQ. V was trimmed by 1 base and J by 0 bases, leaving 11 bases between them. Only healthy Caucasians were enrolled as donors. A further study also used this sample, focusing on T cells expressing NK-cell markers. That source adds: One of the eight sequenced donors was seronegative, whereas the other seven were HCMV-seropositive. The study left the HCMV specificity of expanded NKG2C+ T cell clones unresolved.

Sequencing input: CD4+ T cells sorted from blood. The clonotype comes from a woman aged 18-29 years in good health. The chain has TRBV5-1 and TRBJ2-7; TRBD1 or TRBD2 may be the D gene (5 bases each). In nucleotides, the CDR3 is TGCGCCAGCAGCTTGTACGGGACGGTCTCCTACGAGCAGTACTTC. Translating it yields CASSLYGTVSYEQYF.